The rows below give T cell receptor beta chains drawn from one sample of a study of blood T cell repertoires in COVID-19. The assay was immunoSEQ multiplex PCR, and TCRdb's table has in-frame clones only and misses some. The sample lists 200,000 to 300,000 clones, approximately 84% occurring once. The sequenced sample consisted of peripheral blood. These receptors all come from a man aged 45-65 years with acute or convalescent COVID-19. The CDR3 runs from the conserved cysteine through the conserved F or W. Each record gives: clone size, CDR3 length, D gene, J gene, V gene, CDR3 DNA, CDR3 protein. D genes are given only for firm matches. Expanded clones get a size class; other rows say once, few or many, or leave the size out.

NA,15,TRBD2,TRBJ2-7,TRBV12-5,TGTGCTAGTGGGGGACTAGCGGGAGGGGGTAACGAGCAGTACTTC,CASGGLAGGGNEQYF
NA,18,TRBD2,TRBJ2-5,TRBV11-2,TGTGCCAGCAGCTTAGACCTAGCTCTGCGGGGGGGCCAAGAGACCCAGTACTTC,CASSLDLALRGGQETQYF
once,16,NA,TRBJ1-6,TRBV7-6,TGTGCCAGCAGCTTGGCCTACAGGTCGGCGGATTCACCCCTCCACTTT,CASSLAYRSADSPLHF
NA,16,NA,TRBJ1-6,TRBV9,TGTGCCAGCAGCGTAGCAATAAGCGCCAATAATTCACCCCTCCACTTT,CASSVAISANNSPLHF
once,14,NA,TRBJ1-1,TRBV7-9,TGTGCCAGCAGCTTAGGGGGGCAGGGCACTGAAGCTTTCTTT,CASSLGGQGTEAFF
NA,16,NA,TRBJ1-5,TRBV10-1,TGCGCCAGCAGTGAGACGGGACGGGAGGAGAATCAGCCCCAGCATTTT,CASSETGREENQPQHF
NA,14,NA,TRBJ1-2,TRBV9,TGTGCCAGCAGCCTCGGGACATTGCTTTATGGCTACACCTTC,CASSLGTLLYGYTF
NA,14,TRBD1,TRBJ1-2,TRBV27,TGTGCCAGCAGTGAGGGGACAGGGGCCTATGGCTACACCTTC,CASSEGTGAYGYTF
NA,14,NA,TRBJ1-6,TRBV5-8,TGTGCCAGCAGTTTGAGGACAGATAATTCACCCCTCCACTTT,CASSLRTDNSPLHF
NA,14,NA,TRBJ1-2,TRBV28,TGTGCCAGCAGTTTATCTTTTCCAGGGGCAGACTACACCTTC,CASSLSFPGADYTF
NA,16,TRBD2,TRBJ2-7,TRBV5-4,TGTGCCAGCAGCCCCGGGACTAGCGGGAGCTTTTACGAGCAGTACTTC,CASSPGTSGSFYEQYF
NA,15,TRBD2,TRBJ2-7,TRBV6-6,TGTGCCAGCAGTTACCCTAGCGGTAGCTCCTACGAGCAGTACTTC,CASSYPSGSSYEQYF
few,16,TRBD2,TRBJ2-7,TRBV19,TGTGCCAGTAGTATCGGAGGGGTAGCGGGAGGGCGAGAGCAGTACTTC,CASSIGGVAGGREQYF
NA,14,NA,TRBJ1-5,TRBV10-3,TGTGCCATCAGTGAGCTGGACAGAAATCAGCCCCAGCATTTT,CAISELDRNQPQHF